This is a list of T cell receptor beta chains from one sample in a study of naive and memory T cell subsets. A single record per CDR3 protein comes from TCRdb applying MiXCR to the UMI-ligation and nested PCR reads. The data show roughly 100,000 distinct CDR3 sequences, approximately 15% seen once. The material sequenced was naive CD8+ T cells from blood. The receptors here all came from a human donor in good health. CDR3s include the opening cysteine and the closing phenylalanine or tryptophan. The order of the fields is D gene, J gene, V gene, clone size, CDR3 DNA, CDR3 protein. A D gene is named only where the DNA matches it firmly. Expanded clones are given a class, and other clones once, few, many or no size at all.

.,TRBJ1-5,TRBV11-2,few,TGTGCCAGCAGCTTTGGCCGGCGCCAGCCCCAGCATTTT,CASSFGRRQPQHF
.,TRBJ2-2,TRBV24-1,few,TGTGCCACCAGTGACCCTCCGGCCGGGGCTATCGGGGAGCTGTTTTTT,CATSDPPAGAIGELFF
TRBD2,TRBJ2-1,TRBV12-3/TRBV12-4,few,TGTGCCAGCAGTCTTCCGGGACTAGCGGGAGGGGGTGAGCAGTTCTTC,CASSLPGLAGGGEQFF
.,TRBJ1-4,TRBV30,.,TGTGCCTGGAGTACCGAAGGGAGCTATAATGAAAAACTGTTTTTT,CAWSTEGSYNEKLFF
.,TRBJ2-1,TRBV30,few,TGTGCCTGGAAAAGACTACCGTACAATGAGCAGTTCTTC,CAWKRLPYNEQFF
.,TRBJ2-1,TRBV7-8,few,TGTGCCAGCAGCTTGAAACATTACGCGACAAATGAGCAGTTCTTC,CASSLKHYATNEQFF
.,TRBJ1-2,TRBV25-1,few,TGTGCCAGCAGTGAATTCGGGGGCGACCACTATGGCTACACCTTC,CASSEFGGDHYGYTF
.,TRBJ2-7,TRBV27,many,TGTGCCAGCAGTTTAACTGGCTACGAGCAGTACTTC,CASSLTGYEQYF
.,TRBJ2-5,TRBV12-3/TRBV12-4,.,TGTGCCAGCACCTTGGGACTTAAAGAGACCCAGTACTTC,CASTLGLKETQYF
TRBD1,TRBJ2-5,TRBV12-5,.,TGTGCTAGTGGTCTGGACAGGGGCTGGGAGACCCAGTACTTC,CASGLDRGWETQYF
TRBD2,TRBJ2-7,TRBV19,.,TGTGCCAGTAGTGCCGCTAGCGGACCTTTCTACGAGCAGTACTTC,CASSAASGPFYEQYF
.,TRBJ2-7,TRBV7-3,few,TGTGCCAGCAGCTTAAGTCCCTCTAGCGAGCAGTACTTC,CASSLSPSSEQYF
TRBD1,TRBJ2-3,TRBV4-3,many,TGCGCCAGCAGCCAAGATGGGAAACAGGGGGCCACAGATACGCAGTATTTT,CASSQDGKQGATDTQYF
.,TRBJ1-2,TRBV15,.,TGTGCCACCAGTGGGGTCTATGGCTACACCTTC,CATSGVYGYTF
TRBD2,TRBJ2-1,TRBV30,.,TGTGCCTGGAGTGAGCTCTCCACACCTAGTGGGGGGGATGAGCAGTTCTTC,CAWSELSTPSGGDEQFF
.,TRBJ2-7,TRBV14,few,TGTGCCAGCAGCCTCTTATCAGCGACCTACGAGCAGTACTTC,CASSLLSATYEQYF
.,TRBJ1-1,TRBV7-9,few,TGTGCCCCCAAGGGACTGAACACTGAAGCTTTCTTT,CAPKGLNTEAFF
.,TRBJ1-6,TRBV4-2,few,TGTGCCAGCAGCCAAGTACAGGTTGAGAGGTCACCCCTCCACTTT,CASSQVQVERSPLHF